Presented here are 5 T cell receptor beta chains from one specimen sequenced in a study of blood T cell repertoires in COVID-19. Generated by immunoSEQ multiplex PCR, the TCRdb table keeps only in-frame clones and is missing some. Here the sample spans 150,000 to 200,000 clones, about 83% being singletons. Sequencing used peripheral blood. These receptors all come from a person between 65 and 80 years old with COVID-19, enrolled during active disease.

This chain links TRBV6-4 with TRBJ2-1, with 11 positions matching TRBD2. CDR3 length equals 17 residues. Losses at the gene ends were 4 bases for V and 7 bases for J; bases not matched to a gene: 12. CDR1 and CDR2 from the germline V gene are MRHNA and SNTAGT. CDR3 DNA sequence: TGTGCCAGCAGTGTTACTAGCGGGAGTCTTCCGGGGAATGAGCAGTTCTTC. This gives the protein CASSVTSGSLPGNEQFF.

J is TRBJ2-1 and V is TRBV6-7; possible D gene TRBD2, 6 bases. TRBV6-7 is an open reading frame, and its role is uncertain. The V and J ends lost 7 bases and 2 bases respectively, with 15 bases between them. This CDR3 has 15 amino acids. The CDR3 here is CASTTGGGTYNEQFF. In DNA, the CDR3 is TGTGCCAGCACTACAGGTGGGGGGACCTACAATGAGCAGTTCTTC.

This clone was recorded a few times. The chain links TRBV3-1 (or the pseudogene TRBV3-2) to TRBJ1-6, with D uncertain. Trimming left V 2 bases short and J 6 bases short, with 2 bases between. Germline loops: CDR1 LGHDT, CDR2 YNNKEL (reference sequence). This CDR3 contains 12 residues. DNA of the CDR3: TGTGCCAGCAGCCAACTTAATTCACCCCTCCACTTT. Translated, it gives CASSQLNSPLHF.

The chain carries TRBV3-1 (or the pseudogene TRBV3-2) and TRBJ2-7, with 8 bases aligning to TRBD2. Germline loops: CDR1 LGHDT, CDR2 YNNKEL (reference sequence). V was pared by 1 base and J by 1 base, with 0 bases of the junction left unmatched. This CDR3 is 14 amino acids long. The CDR3 reads CASSQAGGSYEQYF. CDR3 bases: TGTGCCAGCAGCCAAGCGGGAGGGTCCTACGAGCAGTACTTC.

The genes are TRBV24-1 and TRBJ2-3; 9 positions agree with TRBD1. CDR1 KGHDR and CDR2 SFDVKD come from the germline V gene. The CDR3 has 16 amino acids. V lost 3 bases, J lost 4 bases, and 7 bases stayed unmatched. The chain's CDR3 is CATSDTGTGSADTQYF. DNA of the CDR3: TGTGCCACCAGTGATACCGGGACAGGGTCGGCAGATACGCAGTATTTT.